The 32 T cell receptor beta chains given below trace back to one sample, sequenced in a study of blood T cell repertoires in COVID-19. Data came from immunoSEQ multiplex PCR; TCRdb stores just in-frame clones and leaves some out. This table has 350,000 or so clones, approximately 88% appearing once. Specimen: peripheral blood. These receptors originate from a woman in her 30s with COVID-19, enrolled during active disease.

V usage is TRBV9 and J usage is TRBJ1-3, with D unresolved. CDR1 is SGDLS, CDR2 YYNGEE, per germline. This CDR3 is 13 amino acids long. Trimming left V 4 bases short and J 3 bases short, with 8 bases between. In DNA, the CDR3 is TGTGCCAGCAGCCTCAACAGTGGAAACACCATATATTTT. Protein: CASSLNSGNTIYF. Based on the CDR3 plus reference TRBV9 and TRBJ1-3, the full variable domain is DSGVTQTPKHLITATGQRVTLRCSPRSGDLSVYWYQQSLDQGLQFLIQYYNGEERAKGNILERFSAQQFPDLHSELNLSSLELGDSALYFCASSLNSGNTIYFGEGSWLTVV.

The CDR3 reads CASTGQGNYVGTEAFF. Written as DNA, the CDR3 is TGTGCCAGCACCGGACAGGGAAATTATGTCGGCACTGAAGCTTTCTTT. V usage is TRBV6-6 and J usage is TRBJ1-1, with 8 positions matching TRBD1. The junction had 14 bases not matched to a gene; V was cut back by 7 bases and J by 4 bases. The CDR3 has 16 amino acids. The germline V gene has CDR1 MNHNY and CDR2 SVGAGI (reference sequence).

The chain recombines TRBV7-6 with TRBJ2-5, with 8 bases lining up with TRBD2. CDR3 length: 17 residues. V shed 4 bases, J shed 0 bases, and the junction held 10 bases outside the gene matches. CDR1 is SGHVS, CDR2 FNYEAQ, per germline. In DNA form, the CDR3 reads TGTGCCAGCAGCTACGTGAAGGTAGCGGGGTACCAAGAGACCCAGTACTTC. The encoded protein is CASSYVKVAGYQETQYF.

CDR3 in DNA: TGTGCCAGCAGTCGGGGGTTCTACGAGCAGTACTTC. Amino acids: CASSRGFYEQYF. The V call is TRBV25-1, the J call TRBJ2-7; D might be TRBD2 (6 bases). Germline V gene data show CDR1 as MGHDK and CDR2 as SYGVNS. Trimming cost V 5 bases and J 3 bases, with 8 bases left between them. The CDR3 is 12 amino acids.

CDR3: CASSRTGDSNQPQHF. The CDR3 DNA is TGTGCCAGCAGCCGGACAGGGGACAGCAATCAGCCCCAGCATTTT. The V call is TRBV3-1 (or the pseudogene TRBV3-2), the J call TRBJ1-5, with 9 bases that match TRBD1. The J segment lost 1 base and the V segment lost 4 bases, leaving 2 bases of the junction unmatched. The CDR3 has 15 amino acids. Germline lookup yields CDR1 LGHDT and CDR2 YNNKEL (reference sequence).

The rearrangement joins TRBV2 to TRBJ2-6; 7 positions match TRBD1. V lost 7 bases to trimming and J lost 4 bases; unmatched junction nucleotides: 10. The CDR3 loop spans 16 amino acids. CDR1 SNHLY and CDR2 FYNNEI come from the germline V gene. The CDR3 nucleotides read TGTGCCAGCACCCCGACAGGGTTTAAGGGGGCCAACGTCCTGACTTTC. As protein: CASTPTGFKGANVLTF.

This chain connects TRBV5-1 to TRBJ2-5, with TRBD1 identical over 11 bases. The CDR3 extends over 16 amino acids. With 7 bases clipped from V and 4 bases from J, the junction kept 12 bases outside the gene matches. The germline V gene has CDR1 SGHRS and CDR2 YFSETQ. The CDR3 region is CASGKGTGGYGETQYF. The CDR3, as DNA: TGCGCCAGCGGCAAGGGGACAGGGGGGTACGGAGAGACCCAGTACTTC. Full variable domain (remainder filled in from reference TRBV5-1 and TRBJ2-5): KAGVTQTPRYLIKTRGQQVTLSCSPISGHRSVSWYQQTPGQGLQFLFEYFSETQRNKGNFPGRFSGRQFSNSRSEMNVSTLELGDSALYLCASGKGTGGYGETQYFGPGTRLLVL.

J is TRBJ2-7 and V is TRBV13; D may be TRBD2 (6 bases). Germline V gene sequence: CDR1 PRHDT, CDR2 FYEKMQ (reference sequence). The length of the CDR3 is 15 residues. Deletions cut 4 bases from V and 0 bases from J, with 13 bases between. CDR3 nucleotides: TGTGCCAGCAGCTCCCGGGACTCGGTCTCCTACGAGCAGTACTTC. As protein: CASSSRDSVSYEQYF. The full variable domain, rest sourced from reference TRBV13 and TRBJ2-7, is AAGVIQSPRHLIKEKRETATLKCYPIPRHDTVYWYQQGPGQDPQFLISFYEKMQSDKGSIPDRFSAQQFSDYHSELNMSSLELGDSALYFCASSSRDSVSYEQYFGPGTRLTVT.

CDR3 DNA sequence: TGTGCCAGCAAGGAGGGAAAAGAGACCCAGTACTTC. This codes for CASKEGKETQYF. The chain recombines TRBV6-5 with TRBJ2-5; maybe TRBD2 (6 bases). The germline V gene encodes CDR1 MNHEY and CDR2 SVGAGI. The CDR3 extends over 12 amino acids. The V end lost 7 bases, the J end lost 3 bases, and 9 bases lay between the germline ends.

J is TRBJ1-6 and V is TRBV6-6; no reliable D call. V was clipped by 8 bases and J by 1 base, with 3 bases between them. The CDR3 extends over 12 amino acids. The V gene's germline CDR1 is MNHNY and CDR2 SVGAGI (reference sequence). The CDR3 DNA follows: TGTGCCAGCCTTTCCTATAATTCACCCCTCCACTTT. The encoded protein is CASLSYNSPLHF.

The chain couples TRBV14 to TRBJ2-1, with 7 nucleotides matching TRBD1. In germline, CDR1 is SGHDN, CDR2 FVKESK. CDR3 length: 17 amino acids. V lost 0 bases and J lost 4; bases outside the gene matches: 9. As DNA, the CDR3 is TGTGCCAGCAGCCAAGATCGCGTTGGACAGGTATACAATGAGCAGTTCTTC. It codes for CASSQDRVGQVYNEQFF.

The chain links TRBV7-6 to TRBJ1-1; tentatively, D is TRBD1 (5 bases). Germline lookup yields CDR1 SGHVS and CDR2 FNYEAQ. CDR3 length equals 14 residues. Trimming pared 5 bases from V and 1 base from J, leaving 11 bases between. The CDR3 loop is CASSTGGRNTEAFF. CDR3 DNA sequence: TGTGCCAGCAGCACGGGGGGGAGGAACACTGAAGCTTTCTTT.

This chain links TRBV4-3 with TRBJ2-1; no clear D gene. CDR3 size: 14 residues. Per germline, CDR1 LGHNA and CDR2 YSLEER. V was cut by 0 bases and J by 7 bases, with 10 bases left in between. Written as DNA, the CDR3 is TGCGCCAGCAGCCAAGAAATCGGTGTGAATGAGCAGTTCTTC. Translated: CASSQEIGVNEQFF.

The chain links TRBV5-5 to TRBJ2-3; D uncertain. Germline CDR1 and CDR2: SGHKS and YYEKEE (reference sequence). The V and J ends lost 0 bases and 0 bases respectively, with 11 bases between them. There are 16 residues in the CDR3. Here the CDR3 DNA reads TGTGCCAGCAGCTTGGTCGTTCCCACTAGCACAGATACGCAGTATTTT. The encoded protein is CASSLVVPTSTDTQYF.

V gene TRBV5-5 combines with J gene TRBJ1-2; D unclear. The ends were cut back, 7 bases at V and 4 bases at J, with 17 bases in the middle. This CDR3 spans 14 amino acids. Germline assignment: CDR1 SGHKS and CDR2 YYEKEE (reference sequence). This CDR3 reads CASRTELIPYGYTF. For the CDR3, the DNA is TGTGCCAGCCGTACAGAGCTCATCCCCTATGGCTACACCTTC. The full variable domain, completed using reference TRBV5-5 and TRBJ1-2, is DAGVTQSPTHLIKTRGQQVTLRCSPISGHKSVSWYQQVLGQGPQFIFQYYEKEERGRGNFPDRFSARQFPNYSSELNVNALLLGDSALYLCASRTELIPYGYTFGSGTRLTVV.

V gene TRBV6-2 or TRBV6-3 combines with J gene TRBJ1-3; no firm D call. V lost 5 bases and J lost 0, with 14 bases in between. Germline-derived CDR1 and CDR2 are MNHEY and SVGEGT. The length of the CDR3 is 16 residues. The CDR3 loop is CASSPFRFSSGNTIYF. DNA for the CDR3: TGTGCCAGCAGTCCCTTCAGGTTCAGCTCTGGAAACACCATATATTTT.

The V call is TRBV27, the J call TRBJ2-3, with 9 bases matching TRBD2. CDR1 is MNHEY and CDR2 is SMNVEV in the germline V gene (reference sequence). This CDR3 contains 15 residues. The V and J ends lost 3 bases and 1 base, in that order; junction bases with no gene match: 2. The CDR3 DNA is TGTGCCAGCAGTTTTCGGACTAGCGGCACAGATACGCAGTATTTT. Encoded protein: CASSFRTSGTDTQYF.

This clone was picked up one time. The V and J genes are TRBV9 and TRBJ1-2; D not certain. Per germline, CDR1 SGDLS and CDR2 YYNGEE. The CDR3 loop spans 14 amino acids. V lost 0 bases to trimming and J lost 8 bases, with 14 bases between them. The CDR3 loop reads CASSVDGSMRGYTF. The CDR3 DNA reads as TGTGCCAGCAGCGTAGATGGCAGTATGAGGGGCTACACCTTC. Full variable domain (remainder filled in from reference TRBV9 and TRBJ1-2): DSGVTQTPKHLITATGQRVTLRCSPRSGDLSVYWYQQSLDQGLQFLIQYYNGEERAKGNILERFSAQQFPDLHSELNLSSLELGDSALYFCASSVDGSMRGYTFGSGTRLTVV.

This rearrangement joins TRBV5-6 to TRBJ1-2, with a weak D call TRBD1 (5 bases). The V end was cut by 2 bases, the J end by 4 bases, with 12 bases between. The CDR3 is 14 amino acids. CDR1 and CDR2 (germline): SGHDT, YYEEEE. CDR3 residues: CASSFQVGAYGYTF. In DNA, the CDR3 is TGTGCCAGCAGCTTCCAGGTAGGGGCCTATGGCTACACCTTC.

The chain recombines TRBV7-9 with TRBJ2-1; 7 bases match TRBD2. This CDR3 contains 15 residues. The germline CDR1 and CDR2 sequences are SEHNR and FQNEAQ (reference sequence). Germline trimming cut 5 bases from V and 4 bases from J; bases unmatched to any gene: 8. CDR3 nucleotides: TGTGCCAGCAGCGAATCTAGGCGGGGGTACAATGAGCAGTTCTTC. As protein: CASSESRRGYNEQFF.

This chain connects TRBV2 to TRBJ1-2, with 11 bases aligning to TRBD1. V was clipped by 6 bases and J by 8 bases; unmatched bases: 8. This CDR3 region has 14 residues. Looked up from germline, CDR1 is SNHLY and CDR2 is FYNNEI. The CDR3 loop reads CASRTGTGGRGYTF. CDR3 nucleotide sequence: TGTGCCAGCAGAACCGGGACAGGGGGTCGCGGCTACACCTTC.

The V gene is TRBV28, the J gene TRBJ1-1; tentative D call: TRBD1 (5 bases). V was clipped by 4 bases and J by 0 bases, with 9 bases between them. Germline CDR1 and CDR2: MDHEN and SYDVKM. This CDR3 region has 14 residues. In DNA, the CDR3 is TGTGCCAGCAGTTCTGGGGGGATGAACACTGAAGCTTTCTTT. Translated: CASSSGGMNTEAFF.

This chain links TRBV28 with TRBJ2-7; 11 bases match TRBD1. CDR1 is MDHEN and CDR2 is SYDVKM in the germline V gene. With V trimmed by 5 bases and J by 3 bases, 9 bases remained unmatched. CDR3 length equals 16 residues. The CDR3 bases are TGTGCCAGCAGTGAAGGGACAGGGGGATCTTACTACGAGCAGTACGTC. Translating gives CASSEGTGGSYYEQYV.

The V gene is TRBV7-9, the J gene TRBJ2-7; TRBD1 matches at 10 bases. This CDR3 region has 16 residues. J lost 2 bases, V lost 1 base, and 5 bases had no gene match. The germline V gene has CDR1 SEHNR and CDR2 FQNEAQ (reference sequence). The CDR3 bases are TGTGCCAGCAGCTTAGATGGGACAGGGGTCACCTACGAGCAGTACGTC. Its translation: CASSLDGTGVTYEQYV.

The V gene is TRBV2, the J gene TRBJ1-4; the D gene is possibly TRBD1 (5 bases). V lost 7 bases to trimming and J lost 0 bases, with 12 bases between them. The CDR3 runs to 15 residues. CDR1 and CDR2 (germline): SNHLY, FYNNEI. The CDR3 DNA reads TGTGCCAGCACCCGGGAGGGGACAACTAATGAAAAACTGTTTTTT. Its protein is CASTREGTTNEKLFF. Filled out from reference TRBV2 and TRBJ1-4, the complete variable domain reads EPEVTQTPSHQVTQMGQEVILRCVPISNHLYFYWYRQILGQKVEFLVSFYNNEISEKSEIFDDQFSVERPDGSNFTLKIRSTKLEDSAMYFCASTREGTTNEKLFFGSGTQLSVL.

The chain carries TRBV6-2 or TRBV6-3 and TRBJ1-1; 8 bases are shared with TRBD1. This CDR3 has 12 residues. Germline V gene sequence: CDR1 MNHEY, CDR2 SVGEGT. Trimming at V came to 6 bases and at J to 9 bases, leaving 6 bases not matched to a gene. Here the CDR3 reads CASSNGQGKAFF. In nucleotides, the CDR3 is TGTGCCAGCAGCAACGGACAGGGTAAAGCTTTCTTT.

V is TRBV10-2 and J is TRBJ2-3, with D uncertain. Germline V gives CDR1 WSHSY, CDR2 SAAADI. V lost 5 bases and J 6 bases, leaving 9 bases between the germline ends. The CDR3 runs to 12 residues. DNA of the CDR3: TGCGCCAGCAGTCCCCGGTTTGATACGCAGTATTTT. Its protein product is CASSPRFDTQYF.

Remarks on this clone: The identical CDR3 is also encoded by other nucleotide sequences in the sample. The chain couples TRBV20-1 to TRBJ1-1, with no clear D. From germline, CDR1 is DFQATT and CDR2 SNEGSKA (reference sequence). The CDR3 has 11 amino acids. Trimming pared 3 bases from V and 1 base from J, leaving 3 bases between. CDR3 sequence reads: CSARRNTEAFF. The CDR3 DNA follows: TGCAGTGCTAGGAGGAACACTGAAGCTTTCTTT.

The rearrangement joins TRBV5-1 to TRBJ1-3; no firm D call. This CDR3 has 15 amino acids. Trimming cost V 1 base and J 0 bases, with 8 bases left between them. CDR1 is SGHRS, CDR2 YFSETQ, per germline. The CDR3 loop reads CASSLTAGSGNTIYF. The CDR3 nucleotides are TGCGCCAGCAGCTTGACAGCCGGCTCTGGAAACACCATATATTTT.

This clone was picked up one time. The chain is built from TRBV18 and TRBJ2-7; possibly TRBD1 for D (6 bases). V was cut by 6 bases and J by 6 bases, with 18 bases left in between. CDR3 length: 14 residues. The germline V gene encodes CDR1 KGHSH and CDR2 LQKENI. The CDR3 nucleotides are TGTGCCAGCTCCACAGGGTTCACCCGGGGCGAGCAGTACGTC. Its protein is CASSTGFTRGEQYV.

Only one count was recorded for this clone. V and J are TRBV12-5 and TRBJ2-7; possibly TRBD1 for D (6 bases). V lost 9 bases and J lost 0, with 9 bases in between. The CDR3 contains 12 residues. Germline V gives CDR1 LGHNT, CDR2 FRNRAP. The CDR3 reads CASRGASYEQYF. The CDR3 DNA is TGTGCTAGCAGGGGAGCCTCCTACGAGCAGTACTTC.

The chain joins TRBV4-1 to TRBJ1-2; TRBD1 is a possible D gene (6 bases). Trimming removed 0 bases at V and 4 bases at J, with 15 bases between. Per the germline V gene, CDR1 is MGHRA and CDR2 is YSYEKL. The CDR3 consists of 16 residues. The CDR3 DNA is TGCGCCAGCAGCCAAGATTCCCCGGGGGGGCTCTATGGCTACACCTTC. This translates into CASSQDSPGGLYGYTF.